The 26 T cell receptor beta chains presented below share a single source sample, sequenced in a study of shared T cell receptors in the human thymus. The data were produced by immunoSEQ multiplex PCR, yet TCRdb's version contains in-frame clones alone and is incomplete. This table holds some 400,000 clones, 95% found once. Sequencing was carried out using thymocytes. The receptor set was obtained from a human donor.

J is TRBJ1-2 and V is TRBV6-4; 11 nucleotides line up with TRBD1. From germline, CDR1 is MRHNA and CDR2 SNTAGT. This CDR3 region has 14 residues. V was pared by 3 bases and J by 8 bases, with 5 bases of the junction left unmatched. DNA of the CDR3: TGTGCCAGCAGTGATCCGGGACAGGGGGAAGGCTACACCTTC. The encoded protein is CASSDPGQGEGYTF.

This clone was seen a single time. The chain uses TRBV19 and TRBJ1-3, with D hard to call. V was clipped by 3 bases and J by 0 bases, with 3 bases between them. The germline CDR1 and CDR2 sequences are LNHDA and SQIVND (reference sequence). This CDR3 region has 13 residues. The CDR3 reads CASSMSSGNTIYF. The CDR3 DNA reads as TGTGCCAGTAGTATGAGCTCTGGAAACACCATATATTTT.

The chain uses TRBV28 and TRBJ1-4; D ambiguous. CDR3 length: 14 residues. Germline V CDR1 and CDR2: MDHEN, SYDVKM. V was trimmed by 0 bases and J by 5 bases, leaving 7 bases between them. The CDR3 coding sequence is TGTGCCAGCAGTTTATGGAGAGGGAATGAAAAACTGTTTTTT. It codes for CASSLWRGNEKLFF. Using reference TRBV28 and TRBJ1-4 for the parts outside the CDR3, the full variable domain is DVKVTQSSRYLVKRTGEKVFLECVQDMDHENMFWYRQDPGLGLRLIYFSYDVKMKEKGDIPEGYSVSREKKERFSLILESASTNQTSMYLCASSLWRGNEKLFFGSGTQLSVL.

The chain links TRBV4-1 to TRBJ2-3; 8 bases are a match to TRBD2. The CDR3 extends over 14 amino acids. Germline values: CDR1 MGHRA, CDR2 YSYEKL. V shed 6 bases, J shed 1 base, and the junction held 3 bases outside the gene matches. CDR3 nucleotides: TGCGCCAGCAGGAGTAGCGGGGGCACAGATACGCAGTATTTT. Its protein is CASRSSGGTDTQYF.

The rearrangement links TRBV7-2 to TRBJ1-2, with TRBD1 matching 8 bases. This CDR3 has 16 amino acids. With 1 base clipped from V and 2 bases from J, the junction kept 6 bases outside the gene matches. CDR1 and CDR2 (germline): SGHTA, FQGNSA. Written as DNA, the CDR3 is TGTGCCAGCAGCTTAGGGACAGGGATGTGGAACTATGGCTACACCTTC. It translates to CASSLGTGMWNYGYTF.

The J gene is TRBJ2-7, the V gene TRBV6-6; TRBD1 agrees at 9 bases. J lost 1 base, V lost 6 bases, and 7 bases had no gene match. Germline V gene sequence: CDR1 MNHNY, CDR2 SVGAGI (reference sequence). The CDR3 sequence is 15 residues long. This chain's CDR3 is CASSKHGTGSYEQYF. The CDR3 DNA reads TGTGCCAGCAGCAAGCACGGGACAGGGTCCTACGAGCAGTACTTC.

The rearrangement links TRBV19 to TRBJ1-1, with D maybe TRBD1 (5 bases). Germline V lookup: CDR1 LNHDA, CDR2 SQIVND (reference sequence). V was shortened by 7 bases and J by 6 bases, with 24 bases between the two germline ends. The CDR3 extends over 16 amino acids. The chain's CDR3 is CASTYRGDGKFAEAFF. The CDR3 DNA reads TGTGCCAGTACTTATAGGGGAGATGGAAAGTTCGCTGAAGCTTTCTTT.

The J gene is TRBJ2-7, the V gene TRBV28; 8 bases agree with TRBD2. The germline V gene encodes CDR1 MDHEN and CDR2 SYDVKM. The CDR3 is made up of 14 amino acids. With 2 bases clipped from V and 2 bases from J, the junction kept 2 bases outside the gene matches. CDR3 DNA sequence: TGTGCCAGCAGTTTAGGGGGACTAGCCTACGAGCAGTACTTC. This sequence encodes CASSLGGLAYEQYF.

The gene calls are TRBV11-2 and TRBJ2-1, with 13 nucleotides matching TRBD2. The CDR3 length is 16 residues. V lost 5 bases, J lost 9 bases, and 10 bases stayed unmatched. Germline lookup yields CDR1 SGHAT and CDR2 FQNNGV. CDR3 in amino acids: CASSPAGTSGEGEQFF. Here the CDR3 DNA reads TGTGCCAGCAGCCCGGCCGGGACTAGCGGGGAGGGTGAGCAGTTCTTC. Full variable domain (rest looked up from reference TRBV11-2 and TRBJ2-1): EAGVAQSPRYKIIEKRQSVAFWCNPISGHATLYWYQQILGQGPKLLIQFQNNGVVDDSQLPKDRFSAERLKGVDSTLKIQPAKLEDSAVYLCASSPAGTSGEGEQFFGPGTRLTVL.

The CDR3 here is CASSFPHPPQGPASTEAFF. The CDR3 nucleotides are TGTGCCAGCAGCTTCCCTCACCCCCCGCAGGGCCCGGCAAGCACTGAAGCTTTCTTT. The chain has TRBV11-2 and TRBJ1-1, with D perhaps matching TRBD1 (5 bases). The germline CDR1 and CDR2 sequences are SGHAT and FQNNGV. There are 19 residues in the CDR3. Trimming cost V 3 bases and J 4 bases, with 27 bases left between them.

This chain uses TRBV5-6 with TRBJ2-1; D is unresolved. Germline V gene lookup returns CDR1 SGHDT and CDR2 YYEEEE. V was trimmed by 6 bases and J by 4 bases, leaving 17 bases between them. The CDR3 loop spans 15 amino acids. CDR3 protein: CASTKPPREYNEQFF. Here the CDR3 DNA reads TGTGCCAGCACCAAACCCCCCAGAGAATACAATGAGCAGTTCTTC.

This CDR3 reads CASASRAPEQFF. DNA for the CDR3: TGTGCCAGCGCCTCTCGCGCGCCTGAGCAGTTCTTC. V is TRBV27 and J is TRBJ2-1; D remains unclear. CDR1 and CDR2 (germline): MNHEY, SMNVEV (reference sequence). V lost 8 bases and J lost 9, with 14 bases in between. The CDR3 extends over 12 amino acids.

The gene calls are TRBV28 and TRBJ2-3; tentatively, D is TRBD1 or TRBD2 (6 bases each). V was shortened by 2 bases and J by 2 bases, with 29 bases between the two germline ends. The CDR3 has 21 residues. Germline CDR1 is MDHEN and CDR2 is SYDVKM. CDR3 region: CASSLPPSRGPFPDPTDTQYF. Written as DNA, the CDR3 is TGTGCCAGCAGTTTACCCCCCTCCCGGGGGCCCTTTCCGGATCCCACAGATACGCAGTATTTT.

The rearrangement joins TRBV7-2 to TRBJ2-7; a possible D gene is TRBD2 (6 bases). From germline, CDR1 is SGHTA and CDR2 FQGNSA. The V gene lost 5 bases and the J gene lost 3 bases, with 8 bases spanning the gap. The CDR3 has 12 residues. The CDR3 spells CASSVTSYEQYF. The CDR3 DNA is TGTGCCAGCAGCGTGACTAGCTACGAGCAGTACTTC.

The genes are TRBV5-4 and TRBJ1-2, with 10 bases fitting TRBD1. The CDR3 loop spans 16 amino acids. The trim removed 3 bases at V and 6 bases at J, leaving 11 bases unmatched. The V gene's germline CDR1 is SGHNT and CDR2 YYREEE (reference sequence). In DNA, the CDR3 is TGTGCCAGCAGCTCCACATTCAAAGGACAGGGGGATGGCTACACCTTC. This encodes CASSSTFKGQGDGYTF. Supplemented by reference TRBV5-4 and TRBJ1-2, the full variable domain reads ETGVTQSPTHLIKTRGQQVTLRCSSQSGHNTVSWYQQALGQGPQFIFQYYREEENGRGNFPPRFSGLQFPNYSSELNVNALELDDSALYLCASSSTFKGQGDGYTFGSGTRLTVV.

The chain uses TRBV28 and TRBJ2-5, with 16 bases matching TRBD2. The CDR3 has 19 amino acids. The V and J ends lost 5 bases and 5 bases, in that order; junction bases with no gene match: 14. Germline CDR1 MDHEN, CDR2 SYDVKM. The chain's CDR3 is CASSHPGLAGGRGLETQYF. The CDR3 coding sequence is TGTGCCAGCAGTCACCCGGGACTAGCGGGAGGGCGGGGCTTGGAGACCCAGTACTTC.

The V call is TRBV7-9, the J call TRBJ2-7, with D unresolved. CDR3 length: 17 residues. V shed 1 base and J shed 1 base, with 17 bases lying between them. CDR1 is SEHNR and CDR2 is FQNEAQ in the germline V gene (reference sequence). CDR3 in amino acids: CASSLVTTESPSYEQYF. The CDR3 DNA is TGTGCCAGCAGCTTAGTTACTACGGAGAGCCCGTCCTACGAGCAGTACTTC.

The chain joins TRBV7-8 to TRBJ2-7, with D unclear. The V gene's germline CDR1 is SGHVS and CDR2 FQNEAQ. The ends were cut back, 6 bases at V and 3 bases at J, with 30 bases in the middle. The CDR3 length is 19 residues. The CDR3 here is CASRPPISGAPWALYEQYF. CDR3 nucleotide sequence: TGTGCCAGCAGGCCTCCCATCTCTGGAGCGCCGTGGGCCCTCTACGAGCAGTACTTC. The full variable domain, in which reference TRBV7-8 and TRBJ2-7 provide the parts outside the CDR3, is GAGVSQSPRYKVAKRGQDVALRCDPISGHVSLFWYQQALGQGPEFLTYFQNEAQLDKSGLPSDRFFAERPEGSVSTLKIQRTQQEDSAVYLCASRPPISGAPWALYEQYFGPGTRLTVT.

The table lists this clone with a count of one. The rearrangement links TRBV30 to TRBJ1-5, with no clear D. Germline CDR1 GTSNPN, CDR2 SVGIG (reference sequence). This CDR3 contains 13 residues. V shed 0 bases and J shed 1 base, with 4 bases lying between them. The CDR3 sequence is CAWSVRSNQPQHF. The CDR3, as DNA: TGTGCCTGGAGTGTTCGAAGCAATCAGCCCCAGCATTTT.

J is TRBJ1-1 and V is TRBV28; 7 positions match TRBD1. V was clipped by 3 bases and J by 6 bases; unmatched bases: 16. The CDR3 is made up of 17 amino acids. Germline CDR1 reads MDHEN; CDR2 reads SYDVKM. The CDR3 region is CASSFGRGRLPNPEAFF. CDR3 nucleotide sequence: TGTGCCAGCAGTTTTGGGAGGGGGCGGCTCCCAAACCCTGAAGCTTTCTTT.

This clone was counted only a few times. The V call is TRBV6-1, the J call TRBJ2-2; D ambiguous. Germline CDR1 is MNHNS and CDR2 is SASEGT. Trimming left V 7 bases short and J 4 bases short, with 7 bases between. CDR3 length: 12 residues. In DNA, the CDR3 is TGTGCCAGCAAAGGCTCCACCGGGGAGCTGTTTTTT. Its protein is CASKGSTGELFF.

This clone was observed a few times. The rearrangement uses TRBV21-1 and TRBJ2-7; no check of the table's D call, TRBD1, against the DNA was made. TRBV21-1 corresponds to a pseudogene. The CDR3 runs to 14 residues. The DNA for the CDR3 is TGTGCCAGGACCCAGGGTAAGCCTTTCTACGAGCAGTACTTC. This gives the protein CARTQGKPFYEQYF.

The chain couples TRBV6-1 to TRBJ1-4; D is ambiguous. Germline CDR1 is MNHNS and CDR2 is SASEGT. The ends were cut back, 2 bases at V and 2 bases at J, with 18 bases in the middle. The CDR3 is 18 residues long. The CDR3: CASSEWSRHASTNEKLFF. CDR3 nucleotides: TGTGCCAGCAGTGAATGGAGTAGGCACGCCTCGACTAATGAAAAACTGTTTTTT.

J is TRBJ2-1 and V is TRBV7-2; D is unresolved. The germline gives CDR1 SGHTA, CDR2 FQGNSA. V was clipped by 3 bases and J by 9 bases, with 9 bases between them. The CDR3 runs to 12 residues. In DNA, the CDR3 is TGTGCCAGCAGCTTTTATTCTGGTGAGCAGTTCTTC. This sequence encodes CASSFYSGEQFF.

The chain links TRBV27 to TRBJ1-1; D ambiguous. Germline CDR1 reads MNHEY; CDR2 reads SMNVEV (reference sequence). The length of the CDR3 is 13 residues. V was cut by 3 bases and J by 2 bases, with 7 bases left in between. DNA for the CDR3: TGTGCCAGCAGTTTTTACAGTAACACTGAAGCTTTCTTT. It encodes CASSFYSNTEAFF.

The chain recombines TRBV6-5 with TRBJ1-1; 7 bases agree with TRBD1. The CDR3 consists of 15 residues. V gave up 5 bases and J gave up 0 bases; unmatched junction bases: 6. The germline V gene encodes CDR1 MNHEY and CDR2 SVGAGI. The CDR3 sequence: CASSPRTGMNTEAFF. The CDR3 nucleotides read TGTGCCAGCAGTCCCCGGACAGGTATGAACACTGAAGCTTTCTTT.